Listed below are T cell receptor beta chains from one sample, sequenced in a study of blood T cells in healthy people across ages. TCRdb called the 5' RACE reads again in MiXCR, with one record for every CDR3 protein. The sample lists hundreds of thousands of distinct CDR3 sequences, around 49% seen once, with roughly 31% in the top ten. The source material was blood. Receptor source: a woman aged 60-75 years in good health. Both conserved end residues are part of each CDR3. The order of the fields is CDR3 protein, CDR3 DNA, clone size, D gene, J gene, V gene. A D gene is named only where the DNA matches it firmly. The size of a clone is reported for some rows only, either as once, few or many, or as a class for expanded clones.

CDR3 protein: CASSQAAGPSTDTQYF
CDR3 DNA: TGCGCCAGCAGCCAAGCAGCGGGACCTAGCACAGATACGCAGTATTTT
clone size: few
D gene: TRBD2
J gene: TRBJ2-3
V gene: TRBV4-3

CDR3 protein: CSVEFLSGRAIAQFF
CDR3 DNA: TGCAGCGTTGAATTCCTTAGCGGGAGGGCTATAGCTCAGTTCTTC
clone size: -
D gene: TRBD2
J gene: TRBJ2-1
V gene: TRBV29-1

CDR3 protein: CASSQDGLTPTDTQYF
CDR3 DNA: TGCGCCAGCAGCCAAGACGGGCTAACCCCCACAGATACGCAGTATTTT
clone size: -
D gene: -
J gene: TRBJ2-3
V gene: TRBV4-3

CDR3 protein: CASTGMGSGYGYTF
CDR3 DNA: TGTGCCAGCACTGGGATGGGGTCGGGGTATGGCTACACCTTC
clone size: -
D gene: -
J gene: TRBJ1-2
V gene: TRBV28

CDR3 protein: CATSRDPRGYDEQFF
CDR3 DNA: TGTGCCACCAGCAGAGATCCCAGGGGGTACGATGAGCAGTTCTTC
clone size: few
D gene: TRBD1
J gene: TRBJ2-1
V gene: TRBV15

CDR3 protein: CSTRRPHDEQFF
CDR3 DNA: TGCAGTACTAGACGTCCGCATGATGAGCAGTTCTTC
clone size: -
D gene: -
J gene: TRBJ2-1
V gene: TRBV20-1

CDR3 protein: CASSGGRNTEAFF
CDR3 DNA: TGTGCCAGCAGTGGCGGACGTAACACTGAAGCTTTCTTT
clone size: -
D gene: -
J gene: TRBJ1-1
V gene: TRBV7-3

CDR3 protein: CAISLPPPSYEQYF
CDR3 DNA: TGTGCCATCAGCCTACCCCCACCGTCCTACGAGCAGTACTTC
clone size: many
D gene: -
J gene: TRBJ2-7
V gene: TRBV10-3

CDR3 protein: CASSRDTYYQPQHF
CDR3 DNA: TGTGCCAGCAGCCGGGACACCTATTATCAGCCCCAGCATTTT
clone size: once
D gene: -
J gene: TRBJ1-5
V gene: TRBV6-6

CDR3 protein: CSVLQGAVGDTQYF
CDR3 DNA: TGCAGCGTCCTCCAGGGGGCTGTGGGCGATACGCAGTATTTT
clone size: few
D gene: TRBD1
J gene: TRBJ2-3
V gene: TRBV29-1

CDR3 protein: CSRGLAGSDTQYF
CDR3 DNA: TGCAGTCGGGGACTAGCGGGATCAGATACGCAGTATTTT
clone size: few
D gene: TRBD2
J gene: TRBJ2-3
V gene: TRBV20-1

CDR3 protein: CAIGEGSDTQYF
CDR3 DNA: TGTGCCATCGGCGAGGGATCAGATACGCAGTATTTT
clone size: -
D gene: -
J gene: TRBJ2-3
V gene: TRBV10-3

CDR3 protein: CANSLIRDEETQYF
CDR3 DNA: TGTGCCAACAGTTTAATCCGGGACGAGGAGACCCAGTACTTC
clone size: once
D gene: -
J gene: TRBJ2-5
V gene: TRBV28

CDR3 protein: CASTPGQTYGYTF
CDR3 DNA: TGTGCCAGCACACCGGGACAGACCTATGGCTACACCTTC
clone size: -
D gene: TRBD1
J gene: TRBJ1-2
V gene: TRBV9

CDR3 protein: CATSRATGGSEKLFF
CDR3 DNA: TGTGCCACCAGCAGAGCCACAGGGGGGAGTGAAAAACTGTTTTTT
clone size: -
D gene: TRBD1
J gene: TRBJ1-4
V gene: TRBV15

CDR3 protein: CASSVWMGPQHF
CDR3 DNA: TGTGCCAGCAGTGTTTGGATGGGGCCCCAGCATTTT
clone size: -
D gene: -
J gene: TRBJ1-5
V gene: TRBV2

CDR3 protein: CASSLHVRGDGGYTF
CDR3 DNA: TGTGCCAGCAGCTTACACGTCCGGGGGGATGGCGGCTACACCTTC
clone size: -
D gene: -
J gene: TRBJ1-2
V gene: TRBV7-2

CDR3 protein: CASSFVTRSYNEQFF
CDR3 DNA: TGTGCCAGCAGTTTCGTCACCCGCTCCTACAATGAGCAGTTCTTC
clone size: few
D gene: -
J gene: TRBJ2-1
V gene: TRBV28

CDR3 protein: CASSWQETVNEQFF
CDR3 DNA: TGCGCCAGCAGCTGGCAGGAGACGGTCAATGAGCAGTTCTTC
clone size: -
D gene: -
J gene: TRBJ2-1
V gene: TRBV5-1

CDR3 protein: CASSHTGTLPTFYGYTF
CDR3 DNA: TGCGCCAGCAGCCATACCGGGACACTTCCAACCTTCTATGGCTACACCTTC
clone size: -
D gene: -
J gene: TRBJ1-2
V gene: TRBV4-1

CDR3 protein: CSVGSGEKLFF
CDR3 DNA: TGCAGCGTGGGGAGTGGTGAAAAACTGTTTTTT
clone size: few
D gene: -
J gene: TRBJ1-4
V gene: TRBV29-1

CDR3 protein: CASGLVVGQGYNEQYF
CDR3 DNA: TGTGCTAGTGGTTTGGTAGTGGGACAGGGGTACAATGAGCAGTACTTC
clone size: -
D gene: TRBD1
J gene: TRBJ2-5
V gene: TRBV12-5

CDR3 protein: CASSWSTTSTDTQYF
CDR3 DNA: TGTGCCAGCAGCTGGAGTACTACTAGCACAGATACGCAGTATTTT
clone size: few
D gene: -
J gene: TRBJ2-3
V gene: TRBV6-2/TRBV6-3

CDR3 protein: CSAITGEGWGEQFF
CDR3 DNA: TGCAGTGCTATCACGGGAGAGGGTTGGGGGGAGCAGTTCTTC
clone size: -
D gene: -
J gene: TRBJ2-1
V gene: TRBV20-1

CDR3 protein: CASSLSPDTYEQYF
CDR3 DNA: TGTGCCAGCAGCTTGTCCCCGGATACCTACGAGCAGTACTTC
clone size: few
D gene: -
J gene: TRBJ2-7
V gene: TRBV7-6

CDR3 protein: CSVDRGGNEQFF
CDR3 DNA: TGCAGCGTTGATAGAGGCGGGAATGAGCAGTTCTTC
clone size: few
D gene: -
J gene: TRBJ2-1
V gene: TRBV29-1

CDR3 protein: CASSLDQYEQYF
CDR3 DNA: TGTGCCAGCAGCTTAGATCAATACGAGCAGTACTTC
clone size: many
D gene: -
J gene: TRBJ2-7
V gene: TRBV11-2

CDR3 protein: CASSPGTSGRPITQYF
CDR3 DNA: TGCGCCAGCAGCCCAGGGACTAGCGGGAGACCAATTACGCAGTATTTT
clone size: -
D gene: TRBD2
J gene: TRBJ2-3
V gene: TRBV5-1

CDR3 protein: CASSLAFAGPNTEAFF
CDR3 DNA: TGTGCCAGCAGCTTAGCGTTTGCGGGACCGAACACTGAAGCTTTCTTT
clone size: -
D gene: -
J gene: TRBJ1-1
V gene: TRBV7-2

CDR3 protein: CASSSDPPSGSPLGQVFQETQYF
CDR3 DNA: TGTGCCAGCAGCTCCGACCCCCCTAGCGGGAGCCCGTTGGGCCAGGTTTTCCAAGAGACCCAGTACTTC
clone size: -
D gene: TRBD2
J gene: TRBJ2-5
V gene: TRBV11-2

CDR3 protein: CASSYSGQGHIQYF
CDR3 DNA: TGCGCCAGCAGCTACAGTGGACAGGGACACATTCAGTACTTC
clone size: few
D gene: TRBD1
J gene: TRBJ2-4
V gene: TRBV5-1

CDR3 protein: CASSPGSHYGYTF
CDR3 DNA: TGTGCCAGCAGCCCCGGATCCCACTATGGCTACACCTTC
clone size: few
D gene: -
J gene: TRBJ1-2
V gene: TRBV11-1

CDR3 protein: CASSQAYRDRGRMGSGANVLTF
CDR3 DNA: TGTGCCAGCAGCCAAGCTTATCGGGACAGGGGGCGTATGGGCTCTGGGGCCAACGTCCTGACTTTC
clone size: -
D gene: TRBD1
J gene: TRBJ2-6
V gene: TRBV3-1

CDR3 protein: CASSPDSRRGYTF
CDR3 DNA: TGTGCCAGCAGCCCCGATAGCAGGCGTGGCTACACCTTC
clone size: many
D gene: -
J gene: TRBJ1-2
V gene: TRBV7-9

CDR3 protein: CASSFAGMSSDTQYF
CDR3 DNA: TGTGCCAGCAGCTTCGCCGGGATGTCCTCAGATACGCAGTATTTT
clone size: -
D gene: -
J gene: TRBJ2-3
V gene: TRBV11-2

CDR3 protein: CAWSYYTELTKNIQYF
CDR3 DNA: TGTGCCTGGAGCTACTACACAGAACTAACCAAAAACATTCAGTACTTC
clone size: -
D gene: -
J gene: TRBJ2-4
V gene: TRBV30

CDR3 protein: CSARDLGTSGSSYNEQFF
CDR3 DNA: TGCAGTGCTAGAGATCTTGGGACTAGCGGGAGCTCCTACAATGAGCAGTTCTTC
clone size: -
D gene: TRBD2
J gene: TRBJ2-1
V gene: TRBV20-1

CDR3 protein: CSVEEVWTGGEQFF
CDR3 DNA: TGCAGCGTTGAAGAGGTCTGGACAGGGGGTGAGCAGTTCTTC
clone size: -
D gene: TRBD1
J gene: TRBJ2-1
V gene: TRBV29-1

CDR3 protein: CASSPRQRDRTYNEQYF
CDR3 DNA: TGTGCCAGCAGCCCGCGGCAGCGGGACAGGACTTACAATGAGCAGTACTTC
clone size: -
D gene: -
J gene: TRBJ2-5
V gene: TRBV25-1

CDR3 protein: CSAGGTKNYGYTF
CDR3 DNA: TGCAGCGCGGGGGGGACCAAGAACTATGGCTACACCTTC
clone size: -
D gene: -
J gene: TRBJ1-2
V gene: TRBV29-1

CDR3 protein: CASSLASGAYEQYF
CDR3 DNA: TGTGCCAGCAGTTTAGCTAGCGGGGCCTACGAGCAGTACTTC
clone size: few
D gene: TRBD2
J gene: TRBJ2-7
V gene: TRBV7-2

CDR3 protein: CASSPTGGLSYNEQYF
CDR3 DNA: TGTGCCAGCAGCCCTACAGGGGGTCTGTCCTACAATGAGCAGTACTTC
clone size: -
D gene: TRBD1
J gene: TRBJ2-7
V gene: TRBV7-3

CDR3 protein: CASSLDDAGSYNEQFF
CDR3 DNA: TGTGCCAGCAGCTTAGATGACGCAGGTTCCTACAATGAGCAGTTCTTC
clone size: -
D gene: -
J gene: TRBJ2-1
V gene: TRBV7-8

CDR3 protein: CASSPSQLGHSEKLFF
CDR3 DNA: TGTGCCAGCTCACCGTCACAGCTGGGGCATAGTGAAAAACTGTTTTTT
clone size: few
D gene: -
J gene: TRBJ1-4
V gene: TRBV18

CDR3 protein: CASSPTRGVAYEQYF
CDR3 DNA: TGTGCCAGCAGCCCCACTCGGGGGGTAGCGTACGAGCAGTACTTC
clone size: few
D gene: TRBD2
J gene: TRBJ2-7
V gene: TRBV7-2

CDR3 protein: CASSLIGGLAGEETQYF
CDR3 DNA: TGCGCCAGCAGCTTGATCGGGGGACTAGCGGGAGAAGAGACCCAGTACTTC
clone size: -
D gene: TRBD2
J gene: TRBJ2-5
V gene: TRBV5-1

CDR3 protein: CSAPSRQRTGELFF
CDR3 DNA: TGCAGTGCTCCCTCCCGGCAGCGCACCGGGGAGCTGTTTTTT
clone size: once
D gene: -
J gene: TRBJ2-2
V gene: TRBV20-1

CDR3 protein: CASRKRLAGSTEQFF
CDR3 DNA: TGTGCCAGCCGAAAGAGACTAGCGGGGAGCACTGAGCAGTTCTTC
clone size: -
D gene: TRBD2
J gene: TRBJ2-1
V gene: TRBV7-9

CDR3 protein: CASSSALRPTYEQYF
CDR3 DNA: TGTGCCAGCAGTTCCGCCTTGAGGCCCACCTACGAGCAGTACTTC
clone size: many
D gene: -
J gene: TRBJ2-7
V gene: TRBV6-2/TRBV6-3

CDR3 protein: CASERSGGNEQFF
CDR3 DNA: TGTGCCAGCGAACGGTCAGGGGGCAATGAGCAGTTCTTC
clone size: -
D gene: TRBD1
J gene: TRBJ2-1
V gene: TRBV6-2/TRBV6-3

CDR3 protein: CAIRPGTSSQNEQFF
CDR3 DNA: TGTGCCATCAGGCCCGGGACTAGCAGTCAGAATGAGCAGTTCTTC
clone size: -
D gene: TRBD2
J gene: TRBJ2-1
V gene: TRBV10-3

CDR3 protein: CASSLGPGRTRYEQYF
CDR3 DNA: TGTGCCAGCAGCTTAGGTCCCGGTAGAACTCGTTACGAGCAGTACTTC
clone size: -
D gene: -
J gene: TRBJ2-7
V gene: TRBV7-2

CDR3 protein: CASSSSSGTLTYEQYF
CDR3 DNA: TGTGCCAGCAGTTCTTCATCCGGGACACTCACCTACGAGCAGTACTTC
clone size: -
D gene: -
J gene: TRBJ2-7
V gene: TRBV27

CDR3 protein: CASSYGASGHQETQYF
CDR3 DNA: TGTGCCAGCAGTTATGGGGCTAGCGGCCACCAAGAGACCCAGTACTTC
clone size: -
D gene: TRBD2
J gene: TRBJ2-5
V gene: TRBV6-6

CDR3 protein: CSARGRTYNSPLHF
CDR3 DNA: TGCAGTGCCAGGGGAAGAACCTATAATTCACCCCTCCACTTT
clone size: once
D gene: -
J gene: TRBJ1-6
V gene: TRBV20-1